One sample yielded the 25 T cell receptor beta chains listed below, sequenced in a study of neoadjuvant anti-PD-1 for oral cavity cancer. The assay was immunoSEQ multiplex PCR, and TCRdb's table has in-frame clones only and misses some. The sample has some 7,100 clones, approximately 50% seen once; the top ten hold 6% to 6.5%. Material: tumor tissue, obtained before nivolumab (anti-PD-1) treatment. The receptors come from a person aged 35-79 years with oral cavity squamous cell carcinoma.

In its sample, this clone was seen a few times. The CDR3 DNA reads as TGCGCCAGCAGCTTGGCCCTCGGGACTGAAGCTTTCTTT. It translates to CASSLALGTEAFF. The chain uses TRBV5-1 and TRBJ1-1; D gene uncertain. Per the germline V gene, CDR1 is SGHRS and CDR2 is YFSETQ. The CDR3 consists of 13 residues. Trimming stripped 0 bases from V and 5 bases from J, with 8 bases between.

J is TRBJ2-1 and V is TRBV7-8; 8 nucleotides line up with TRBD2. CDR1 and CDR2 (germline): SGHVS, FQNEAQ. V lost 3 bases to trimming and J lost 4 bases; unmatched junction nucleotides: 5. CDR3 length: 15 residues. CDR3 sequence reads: CASSLGAGVYNEQFF. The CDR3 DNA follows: TGTGCCAGCAGCTTGGGAGCGGGAGTGTACAATGAGCAGTTCTTC.

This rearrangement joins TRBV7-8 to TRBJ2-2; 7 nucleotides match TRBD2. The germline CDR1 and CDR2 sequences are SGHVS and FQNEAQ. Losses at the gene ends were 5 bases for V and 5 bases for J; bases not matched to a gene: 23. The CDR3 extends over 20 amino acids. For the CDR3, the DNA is TGTGCCAGCAGCCCTTCTCGCGGGAGAGTGGTGGATCCGGGGACCGGGGAGCTGTTTTTT. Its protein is CASSPSRGRVVDPGTGELFF.

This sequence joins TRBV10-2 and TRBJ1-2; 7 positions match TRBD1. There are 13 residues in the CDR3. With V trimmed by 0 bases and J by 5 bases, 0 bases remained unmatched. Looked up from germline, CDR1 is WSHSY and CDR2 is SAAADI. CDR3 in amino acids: CASSESTGYGYTF. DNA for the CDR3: TGCGCCAGCAGTGAGTCGACAGGGTATGGCTACACCTTC.

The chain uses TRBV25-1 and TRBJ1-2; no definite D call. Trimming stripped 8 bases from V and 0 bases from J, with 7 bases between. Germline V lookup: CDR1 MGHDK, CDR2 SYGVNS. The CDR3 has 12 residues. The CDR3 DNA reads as TGTGCCAGCCACCACACTAACTATGGCTACACCTTC. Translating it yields CASHHTNYGYTF.

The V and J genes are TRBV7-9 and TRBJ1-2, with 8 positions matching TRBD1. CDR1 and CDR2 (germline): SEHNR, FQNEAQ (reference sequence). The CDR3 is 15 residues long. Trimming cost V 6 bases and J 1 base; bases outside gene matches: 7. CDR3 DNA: TGTGCCAGCAGATCCGACAGGGGTGGTAACTATGGCTACACCTTC. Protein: CASRSDRGGNYGYTF.

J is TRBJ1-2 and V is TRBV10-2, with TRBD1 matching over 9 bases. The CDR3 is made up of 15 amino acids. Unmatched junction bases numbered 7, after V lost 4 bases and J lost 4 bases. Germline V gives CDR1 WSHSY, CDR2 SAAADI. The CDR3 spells CASSARTGVAYGYTF. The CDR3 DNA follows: TGCGCCAGCAGTGCCAGGACAGGGGTGGCCTATGGCTACACCTTC.

The CDR3 coding sequence is TGTGCCAGCAGCATGACAGGGGGGAAAGACTATGGCTACACCTTC. Amino acids: CASSMTGGKDYGYTF. This chain uses TRBV7-9 with TRBJ1-2, with 9 nucleotides matching TRBD1. Germline CDR1 SEHNR, CDR2 FQNEAQ (reference sequence). The V and J ends lost 5 bases and 3 bases, in that order; junction bases with no gene match: 7. This CDR3 region has 15 residues.

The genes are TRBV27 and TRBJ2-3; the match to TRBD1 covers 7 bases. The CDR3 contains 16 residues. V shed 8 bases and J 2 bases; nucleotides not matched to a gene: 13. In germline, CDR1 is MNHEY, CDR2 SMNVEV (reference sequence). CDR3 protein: CASGDRAGGVTDTQYF. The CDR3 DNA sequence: TGTGCCAGCGGAGACAGGGCGGGCGGAGTCACAGATACGCAGTATTTT.

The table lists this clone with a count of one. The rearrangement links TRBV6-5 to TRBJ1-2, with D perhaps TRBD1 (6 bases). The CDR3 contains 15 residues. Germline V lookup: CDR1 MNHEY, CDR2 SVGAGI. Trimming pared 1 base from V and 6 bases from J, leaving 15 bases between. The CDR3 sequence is CASSYFPTGEDGYTF. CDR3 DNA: TGTGCCAGCAGTTACTTTCCGACAGGAGAGGATGGCTACACCTTC.

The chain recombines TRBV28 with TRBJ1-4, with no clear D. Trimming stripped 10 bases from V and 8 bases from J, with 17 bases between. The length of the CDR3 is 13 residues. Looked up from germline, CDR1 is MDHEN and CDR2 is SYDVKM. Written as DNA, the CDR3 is TGTGCCACCGACGGGCTCGCTTCCGAAAAACTGTTTTTT. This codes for CATDGLASEKLFF.

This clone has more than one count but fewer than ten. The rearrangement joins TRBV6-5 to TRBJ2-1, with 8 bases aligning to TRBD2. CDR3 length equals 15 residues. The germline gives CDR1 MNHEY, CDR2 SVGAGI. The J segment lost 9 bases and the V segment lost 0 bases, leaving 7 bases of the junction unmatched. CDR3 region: CASSYSRAGVGEQFF. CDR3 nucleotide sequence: TGTGCCAGCAGTTACTCGAGAGCGGGAGTCGGTGAGCAGTTCTTC.

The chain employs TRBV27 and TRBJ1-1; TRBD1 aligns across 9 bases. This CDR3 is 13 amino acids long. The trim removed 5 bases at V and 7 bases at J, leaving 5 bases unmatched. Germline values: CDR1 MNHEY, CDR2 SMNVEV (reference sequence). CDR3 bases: TGTGCCAGCAGTAGGACAGGGGAGGATGAAGCTTTCTTT. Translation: CASSRTGEDEAFF.

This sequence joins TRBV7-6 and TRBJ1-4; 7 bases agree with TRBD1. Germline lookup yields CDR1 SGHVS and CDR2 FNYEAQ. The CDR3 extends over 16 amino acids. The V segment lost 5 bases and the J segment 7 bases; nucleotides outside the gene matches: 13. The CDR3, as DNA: TGTGCCAGCAGCCAACCTTCAGGGGGAGGGGGTGAAAAACTGTTTTTT. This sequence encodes CASSQPSGGGGEKLFF. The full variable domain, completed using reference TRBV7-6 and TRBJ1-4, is GAGVSQSPRYKVTKRGQDVALRCDPISGHVSLYWYRQALGQGPEFLTYFNYEAQQDKSGLPNDRFSAERPEGSISTLTIQRTEQRDSAMYRCASSQPSGGGGEKLFFGSGTQLSVL.

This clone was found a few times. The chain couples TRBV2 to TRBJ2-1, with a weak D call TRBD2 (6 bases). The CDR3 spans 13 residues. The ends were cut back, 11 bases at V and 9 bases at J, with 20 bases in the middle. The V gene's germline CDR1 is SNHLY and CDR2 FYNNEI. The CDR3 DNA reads TGTGCCCGCGGCGTGGGACTGCGGGGTGAGCAGTTCTTC. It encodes CARGVGLRGEQFF.

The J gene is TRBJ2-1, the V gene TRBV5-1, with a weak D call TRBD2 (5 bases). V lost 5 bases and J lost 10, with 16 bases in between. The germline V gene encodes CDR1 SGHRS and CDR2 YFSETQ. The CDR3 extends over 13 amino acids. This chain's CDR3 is CASSPDGVREQFF. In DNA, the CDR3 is TGCGCCAGCAGTCCCGACGGGGTGCGGGAGCAGTTCTTC.

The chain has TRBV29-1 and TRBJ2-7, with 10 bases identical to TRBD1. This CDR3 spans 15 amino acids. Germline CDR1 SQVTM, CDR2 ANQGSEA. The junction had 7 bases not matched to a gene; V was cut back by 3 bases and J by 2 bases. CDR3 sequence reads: CSVEGAGTGAYEQYF. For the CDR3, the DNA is TGCAGCGTTGAGGGAGCCGGGACAGGGGCCTACGAGCAGTACTTC.

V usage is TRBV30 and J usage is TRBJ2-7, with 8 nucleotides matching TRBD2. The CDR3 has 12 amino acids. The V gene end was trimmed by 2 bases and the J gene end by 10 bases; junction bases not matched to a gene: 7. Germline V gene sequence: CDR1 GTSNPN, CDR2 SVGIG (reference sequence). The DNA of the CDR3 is TGTGCCTGGAGTCATATTAGCGGGATCCAGTACTTC. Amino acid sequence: CAWSHISGIQYF.

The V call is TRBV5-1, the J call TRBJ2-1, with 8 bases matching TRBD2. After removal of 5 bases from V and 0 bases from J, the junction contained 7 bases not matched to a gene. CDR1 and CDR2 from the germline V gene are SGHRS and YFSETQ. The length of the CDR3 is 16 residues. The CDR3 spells CASSSSGGSSYNEQFF. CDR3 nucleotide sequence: TGCGCCAGCAGTTCCAGCGGGGGCAGCTCCTACAATGAGCAGTTCTTC.

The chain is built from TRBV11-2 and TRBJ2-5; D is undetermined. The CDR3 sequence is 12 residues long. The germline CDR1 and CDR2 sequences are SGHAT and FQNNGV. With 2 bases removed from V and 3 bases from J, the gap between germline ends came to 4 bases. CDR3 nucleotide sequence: TGTGCCAGCAGCTTATATGAAGAGACCCAGTACTTC. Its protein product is CASSLYEETQYF.

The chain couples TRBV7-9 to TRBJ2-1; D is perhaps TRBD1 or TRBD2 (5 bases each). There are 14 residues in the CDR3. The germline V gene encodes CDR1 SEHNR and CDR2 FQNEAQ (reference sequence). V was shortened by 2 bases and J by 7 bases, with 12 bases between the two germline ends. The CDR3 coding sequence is TGTGCCAGCAGCTTACTTCGGGACGGGAATGAGCAGTTCTTC. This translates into CASSLLRDGNEQFF.

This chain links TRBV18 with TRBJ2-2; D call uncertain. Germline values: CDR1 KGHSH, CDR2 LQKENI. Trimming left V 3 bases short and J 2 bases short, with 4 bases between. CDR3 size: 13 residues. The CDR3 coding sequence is TGTGCCAGCTCACCTAAAAACACCGGGGAGCTGTTTTTT. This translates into CASSPKNTGELFF. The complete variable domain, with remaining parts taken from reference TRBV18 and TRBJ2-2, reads NAGVMQNPRHLVRRRGQEARLRCSPMKGHSHVYWYRQLPEEGLKFMVYLQKENIIDESGMPKERFSAEFPKEGPSILRIQQVVRGDSAAYFCASSPKNTGELFFGEGSRLTVL.

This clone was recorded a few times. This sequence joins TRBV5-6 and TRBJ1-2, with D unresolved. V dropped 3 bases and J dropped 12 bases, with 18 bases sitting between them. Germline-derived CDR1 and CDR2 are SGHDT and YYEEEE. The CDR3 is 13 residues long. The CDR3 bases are TGTGCCAGCAGCTATTCTTCGATTGGGGTACACACCTTC. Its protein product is CASSYSSIGVHTF. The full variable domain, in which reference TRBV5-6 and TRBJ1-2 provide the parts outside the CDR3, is DAGVTQSPTHLIKTRGQQVTLRCSPKSGHDTVSWYQQALGQGPQFIFQYYEEEERQRGNFPDRFSGHQFPNYSSELNVNALLLGDSALYLCASSYSSIGVHTFGSGTRLTVV.

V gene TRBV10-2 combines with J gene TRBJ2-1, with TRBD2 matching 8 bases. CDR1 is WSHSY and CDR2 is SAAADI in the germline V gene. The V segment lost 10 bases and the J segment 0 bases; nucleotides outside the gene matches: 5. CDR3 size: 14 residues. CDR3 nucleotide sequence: TGCGCCACGACGGGGGGGAGCTCCTACAATGAGCAGTTCTTC. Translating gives CATTGGSSYNEQFF.

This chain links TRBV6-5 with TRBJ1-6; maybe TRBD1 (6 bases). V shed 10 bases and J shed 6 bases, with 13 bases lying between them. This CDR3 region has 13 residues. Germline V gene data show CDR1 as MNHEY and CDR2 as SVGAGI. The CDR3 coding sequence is TGTGCCACCAGGGGAAGTGGTAATTCACCCCTCCACTTT. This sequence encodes CATRGSGNSPLHF.